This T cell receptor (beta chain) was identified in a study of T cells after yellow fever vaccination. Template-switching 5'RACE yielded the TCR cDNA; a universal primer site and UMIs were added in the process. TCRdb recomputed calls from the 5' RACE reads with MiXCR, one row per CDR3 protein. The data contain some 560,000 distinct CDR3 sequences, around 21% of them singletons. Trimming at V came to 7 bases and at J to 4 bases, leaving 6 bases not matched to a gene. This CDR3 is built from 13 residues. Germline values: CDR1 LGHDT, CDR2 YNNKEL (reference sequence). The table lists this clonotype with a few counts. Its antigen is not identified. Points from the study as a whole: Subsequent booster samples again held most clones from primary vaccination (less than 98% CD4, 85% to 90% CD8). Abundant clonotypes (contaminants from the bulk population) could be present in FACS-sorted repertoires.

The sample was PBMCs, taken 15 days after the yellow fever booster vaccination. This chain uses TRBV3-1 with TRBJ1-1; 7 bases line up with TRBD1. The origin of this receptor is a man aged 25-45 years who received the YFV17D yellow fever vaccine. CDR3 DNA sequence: TGTGCCAGCACACGACAGGGAGGCACTGAAGCTTTCTTT. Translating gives CASTRQGGTEAFF.